Presented here are 11 T cell receptor beta chains from one specimen sequenced in a study of T cells in Graves' hyperthyroidism and ophthalmopathy. TCR beta CDR3 sequences were amplified from RNA transcripts. Using the HTBI primer set, a first-round RT-PCR was run on the TCR CDR3. TCRdb independently ran MiXCR on the multiplex PCR reads; one entry per CDR3 protein. The sample has approximately 490,000 distinct CDR3 sequences, about 22% seen once. Sample: blood. The source is a woman aged 70-85 years with Graves' ophthalmopathy.

Only a few counts were recorded for this clonotype. The junction shows a germline mismatch at one end, possibly a read error. This chain links TRBV6-1 with TRBJ2-3; 8 positions agree with TRBD1. The CDR3 totals 18 residues. Germline assignment: CDR1 MNHNS and CDR2 SASEGT. As DNA, the CDR3 is TGTGCCGGCAGTGCTGGGGACAGGCCGTTGGGTTACACAGATACGCAGTATTTT. Translation gives CAGSAGDRPLGYTDTQYF.

This clonotype was observed at least ten times. CDR3 DNA: TGTGCCAGCAGTTTAAAGGGACAGCCCCAGCATTTT. Encoded protein: CASSLKGQPQHF. The V call is TRBV12-3 or TRBV12-4, the J call TRBJ1-5; D is unclear. The CDR3 extends over 12 amino acids. The V and J ends lost 2 bases and 7 bases respectively, with 6 bases between them.

The V call is TRBV30, the J call TRBJ1-6; a weak D match, TRBD1 (6 bases). V was shortened by 0 bases and J by 9 bases, with 12 bases between the two germline ends. The CDR3 spans 14 residues. CDR1 and CDR2 (germline): GTSNPN, SVGIG (reference sequence). This chain's CDR3 is CAWSVLGGSSPLHF. The CDR3 region has the DNA TGTGCCTGGAGTGTCTTAGGGGGTAGTTCACCCCTCCACTTT.

This clonotype came up many times. The CDR3 bases are TGCAGTGCTAGGGGGGGTCCTAATGAAAAACTGTTTTTT. It specifies CSARGGPNEKLFF. This chain links TRBV20-1 with TRBJ1-4; TRBD1 might be the D (5 bases). V lost 3 bases and J 3 bases, leaving 8 bases between the germline ends. Germline loops: CDR1 DFQATT, CDR2 SNEGSKA (reference sequence). The CDR3 loop spans 13 amino acids.

A few counts support this clonotype. The V gene is TRBV20-1, the J gene TRBJ1-1; D not certain. The CDR3 sequence is 11 residues long. Trimming removed 6 bases at V and 1 base at J, with 6 bases between. Looked up from germline, CDR1 is DFQATT and CDR2 is SNEGSKA (reference sequence). CDR3 protein: CSAQGNTEAFF. CDR3 DNA sequence: TGCAGTGCCCAAGGGAACACTGAAGCTTTCTTT.

This chain joins TRBV19 and TRBJ2-1; no reliable D call. Germline V gene data show CDR1 as LNHDA and CDR2 as SQIVND (reference sequence). The CDR3 totals 14 residues. V was cut by 4 bases and J by 2 bases, with 9 bases left in between. The CDR3 region has the DNA TGTGCCAGTAGTAGCTACACCCCCTACAATGAGCAGTTCTTC. Translating it yields CASSSYTPYNEQFF.

This clonotype was recorded a few times. The gene calls are TRBV29-1 and TRBJ2-7; D remains ambiguous. V was shortened by 6 bases and J by 4 bases, with 16 bases between the two germline ends. This CDR3 is built from 13 residues. CDR1 and CDR2 from the germline V gene are SQVTM and ANQGSEA. Here the CDR3 DNA reads TGCAGCGTGCCCAACATTAACGGATACGAGCAGTACTTC. This encodes CSVPNINGYEQYF.

The chain has TRBV7-9 and TRBJ2-7; unclear D gene. V lost 2 bases, J lost 0 bases, and 5 bases lay in between. The CDR3 is made up of 13 amino acids. Germline V gene data show CDR1 as SEHNR and CDR2 as FQNEAQ (reference sequence). CDR3 sequence reads: CASSLTSSYEQYF. CDR3 coding DNA: TGTGCCAGCAGCTTAACGAGCTCCTACGAGCAGTACTTC.

This clonotype was observed at least ten times. The chain combines TRBV3-1 with TRBJ2-7, with 8 bases matching TRBD1. Unmatched junction bases numbered 7, after V lost 4 bases and J lost 5 bases. Germline V lookup: CDR1 LGHDT, CDR2 YNNKEL (reference sequence). The CDR3 contains 14 residues. CDR3 residues: CASSLSGGLDEQYF. The CDR3 nucleotides read TGTGCCAGCAGCCTTTCAGGGGGCCTCGACGAGCAGTACTTC.

The V gene is TRBV19, the J gene TRBJ2-1; 7 bases align to TRBD2. The CDR3 sequence is 14 residues long. Losses at the gene ends were 7 bases for V and 2 bases for J; bases not matched to a gene: 5. Germline lookup yields CDR1 LNHDA and CDR2 SQIVND (reference sequence). DNA of the CDR3: TGTGCCAGTAAAAGAGCGGGACCCTACAATGAGCAGTTCTTC. This codes for CASKRAGPYNEQFF. The entire variable domain, with the rest obtained from reference TRBV19 and TRBJ2-1, is as follows: DGGITQSPKYLFRKEGQNVTLSCEQNLNHDAMYWYRQDPGQGLRLIYYSQIVNDFQKGDIAEGYSVSREKKESFPLTVTSAQKNPTAFYLCASKRAGPYNEQFFGPGTRLTVL.

This chain uses TRBV30 with TRBJ2-7, with D maybe TRBD1 (5 bases). CDR1 GTSNPN and CDR2 SVGIG come from the germline V gene (reference sequence). This CDR3 comprises 13 residues. V gave up 3 bases and J gave up 6 bases, with 15 bases separating them. CDR3 coding DNA: TGTGCCTGGAGAGCGTGGGATAGGGGCGAGCAGTACTTC. Protein: CAWRAWDRGEQYF.